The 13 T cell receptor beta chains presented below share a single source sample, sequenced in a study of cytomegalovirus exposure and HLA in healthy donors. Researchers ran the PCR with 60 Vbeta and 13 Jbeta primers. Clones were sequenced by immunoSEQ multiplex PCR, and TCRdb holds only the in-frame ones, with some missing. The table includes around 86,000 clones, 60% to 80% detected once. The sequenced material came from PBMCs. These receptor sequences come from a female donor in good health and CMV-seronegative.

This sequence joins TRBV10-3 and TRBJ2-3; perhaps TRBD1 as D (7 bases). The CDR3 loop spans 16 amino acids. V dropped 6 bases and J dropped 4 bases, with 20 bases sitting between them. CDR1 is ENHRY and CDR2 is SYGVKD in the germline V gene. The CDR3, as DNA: TGTGCCATCAGCGTCCGGGGGACAGTGGGGCCAGATACGCAGTATTTT. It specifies CAISVRGTVGPDTQYF.

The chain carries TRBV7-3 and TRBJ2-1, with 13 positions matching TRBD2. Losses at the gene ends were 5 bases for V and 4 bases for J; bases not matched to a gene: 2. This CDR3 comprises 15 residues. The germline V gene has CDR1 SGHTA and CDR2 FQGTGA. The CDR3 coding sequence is TGTGCCAGCAGCATGGGACTAGCGGGGTACAATGAGCAGTTCTTC. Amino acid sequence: CASSMGLAGYNEQFF.

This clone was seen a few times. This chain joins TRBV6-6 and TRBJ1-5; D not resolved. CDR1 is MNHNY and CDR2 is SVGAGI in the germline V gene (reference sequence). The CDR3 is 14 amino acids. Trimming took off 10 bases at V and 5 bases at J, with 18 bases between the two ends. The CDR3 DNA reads TGTGCCACCTCATCCGGGCCGAGGGATCAGCCCCAGCATTTT. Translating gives CATSSGPRDQPQHF.

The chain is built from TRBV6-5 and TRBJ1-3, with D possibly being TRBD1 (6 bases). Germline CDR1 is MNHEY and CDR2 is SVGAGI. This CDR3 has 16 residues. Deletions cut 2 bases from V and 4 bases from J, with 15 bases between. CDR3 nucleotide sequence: TGTGCCAGCAGTTACGGGGGACCGACAGGAGGAAACACCATATATTTT. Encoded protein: CASSYGGPTGGNTIYF.

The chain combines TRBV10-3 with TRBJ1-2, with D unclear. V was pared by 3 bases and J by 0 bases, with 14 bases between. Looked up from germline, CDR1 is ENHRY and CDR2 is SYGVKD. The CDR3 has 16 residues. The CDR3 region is CAISDQVGPSNYGYTF. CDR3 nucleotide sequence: TGTGCCATCAGTGACCAGGTTGGCCCTTCTAACTATGGCTACACCTTC.

As DNA, the CDR3 is TGCAGCGTTGAACCTCCAGGTAGTCCCTACACCTTC. As protein: CSVEPPGSPYTF. This chain uses TRBV29-1 with TRBJ1-2; D gene uncertain. The CDR3 is made up of 12 amino acids. Trimming pared 2 bases from V and 10 bases from J, leaving 14 bases between. Germline CDR1 reads SQVTM; CDR2 reads ANQGSEA.

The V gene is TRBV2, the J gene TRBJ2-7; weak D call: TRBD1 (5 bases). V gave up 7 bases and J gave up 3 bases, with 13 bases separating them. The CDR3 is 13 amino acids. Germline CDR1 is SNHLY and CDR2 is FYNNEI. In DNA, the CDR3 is TGTGCCAGCAAAGGGGCAGACCACTACGAGCAGTACTTC. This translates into CASKGADHYEQYF.

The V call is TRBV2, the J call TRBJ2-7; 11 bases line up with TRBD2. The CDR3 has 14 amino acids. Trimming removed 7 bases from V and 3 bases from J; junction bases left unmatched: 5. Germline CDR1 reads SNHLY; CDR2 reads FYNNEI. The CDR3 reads CASTSSGGFYEQYF. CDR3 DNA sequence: TGTGCCAGCACGTCTAGCGGGGGGTTCTACGAGCAGTACTTC.

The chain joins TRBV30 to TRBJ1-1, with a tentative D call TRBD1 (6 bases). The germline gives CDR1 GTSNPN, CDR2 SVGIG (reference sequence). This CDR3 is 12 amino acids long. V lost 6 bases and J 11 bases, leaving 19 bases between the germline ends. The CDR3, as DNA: TGTGCCTGCAAAGGACAGTTCTTGGGGGCTTTCTTT. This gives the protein CACKGQFLGAFF.

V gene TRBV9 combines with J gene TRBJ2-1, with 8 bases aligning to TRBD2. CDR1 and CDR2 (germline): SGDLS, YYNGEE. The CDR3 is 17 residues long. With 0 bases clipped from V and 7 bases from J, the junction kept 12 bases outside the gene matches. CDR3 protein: CASSVALLSGRTNEQFF. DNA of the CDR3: TGTGCCAGCAGCGTAGCCCTTTTAAGCGGGAGAACAAATGAGCAGTTCTTC.

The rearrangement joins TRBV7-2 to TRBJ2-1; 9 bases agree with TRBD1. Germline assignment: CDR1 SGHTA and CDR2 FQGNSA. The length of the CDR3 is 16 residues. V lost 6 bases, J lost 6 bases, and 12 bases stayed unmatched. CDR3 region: CASRPPGQGYSNEQFF. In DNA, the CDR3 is TGTGCCAGCAGGCCCCCGGGACAGGGATATTCCAATGAGCAGTTCTTC. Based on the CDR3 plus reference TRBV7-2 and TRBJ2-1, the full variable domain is GAGVSQSPSNKVTEKGKDVELRCDPISGHTALYWYRQSLGQGLEFLIYFQGNSAPDKSGLPSDRFSAERTGGSVSTLTIQRTQQEDSAVYLCASRPPGQGYSNEQFFGPGTRLTVL.

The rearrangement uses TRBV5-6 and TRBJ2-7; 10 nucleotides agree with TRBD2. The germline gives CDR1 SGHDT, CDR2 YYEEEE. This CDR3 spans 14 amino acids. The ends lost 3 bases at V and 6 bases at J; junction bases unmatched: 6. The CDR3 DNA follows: TGTGCCAGCAGCTCCCTTTGGACTAGCGGCGAGCAGTACTTC. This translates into CASSSLWTSGEQYF.

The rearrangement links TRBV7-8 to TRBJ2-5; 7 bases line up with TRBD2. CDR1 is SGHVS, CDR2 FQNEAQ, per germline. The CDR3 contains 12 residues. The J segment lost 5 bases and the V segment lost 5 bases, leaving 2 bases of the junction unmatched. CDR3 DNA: TGTGCCAGCAGCCCCGGGAGGGAGACCCAGTACTTC. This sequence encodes CASSPGRETQYF.